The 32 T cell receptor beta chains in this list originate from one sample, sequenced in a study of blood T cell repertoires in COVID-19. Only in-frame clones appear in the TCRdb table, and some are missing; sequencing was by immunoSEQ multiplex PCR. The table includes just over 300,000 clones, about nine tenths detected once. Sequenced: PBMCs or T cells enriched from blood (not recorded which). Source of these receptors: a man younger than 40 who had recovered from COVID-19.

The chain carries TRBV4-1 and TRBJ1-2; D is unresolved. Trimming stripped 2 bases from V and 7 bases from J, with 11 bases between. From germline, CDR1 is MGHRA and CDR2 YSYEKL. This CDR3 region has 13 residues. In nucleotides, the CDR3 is TGCGCCAGCAGCCAAACAGTCTTAGGTGGCTACACCTTC. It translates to CASSQTVLGGYTF.

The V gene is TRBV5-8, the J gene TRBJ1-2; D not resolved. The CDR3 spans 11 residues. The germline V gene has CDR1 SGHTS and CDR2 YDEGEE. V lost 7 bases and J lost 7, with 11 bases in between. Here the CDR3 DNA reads TGTGCCAGCGTGGTTTTCGGTGGCTACACCTTC. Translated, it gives CASVVFGGYTF.

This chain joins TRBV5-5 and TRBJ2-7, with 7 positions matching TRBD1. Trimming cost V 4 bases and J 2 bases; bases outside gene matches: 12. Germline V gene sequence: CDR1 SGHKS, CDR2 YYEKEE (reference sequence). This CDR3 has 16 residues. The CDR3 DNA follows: TGTGCCAGCAGCCCTCTTTCCGGGACAGCCACCTACGAGCAGTACTTC. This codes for CASSPLSGTATYEQYF.

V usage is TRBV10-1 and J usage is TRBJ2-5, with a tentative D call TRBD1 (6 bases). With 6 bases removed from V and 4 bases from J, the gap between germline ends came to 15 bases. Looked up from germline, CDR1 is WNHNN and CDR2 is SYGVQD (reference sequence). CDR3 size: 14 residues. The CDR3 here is CASSRTGTAETQYF. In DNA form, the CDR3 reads TGCGCCAGCAGCCGAACAGGGACGGCAGAGACCCAGTACTTC.

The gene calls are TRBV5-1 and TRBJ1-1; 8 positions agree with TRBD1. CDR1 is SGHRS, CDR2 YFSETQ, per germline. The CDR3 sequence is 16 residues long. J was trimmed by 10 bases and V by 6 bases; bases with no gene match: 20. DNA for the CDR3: TGCGCCAGCAACCTTGAGGGTGGTTTACAGGGGGTGGCAGCTTTCTTT. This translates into CASNLEGGLQGVAAFF.

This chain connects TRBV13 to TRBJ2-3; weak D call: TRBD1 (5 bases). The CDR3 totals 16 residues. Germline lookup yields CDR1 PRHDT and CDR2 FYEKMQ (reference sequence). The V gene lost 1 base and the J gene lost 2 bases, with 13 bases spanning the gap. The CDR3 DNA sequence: TGTGCCAGCAGCTTAGAGGGCAGGGCCCCCACAGATACGCAGTATTTT. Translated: CASSLEGRAPTDTQYF.

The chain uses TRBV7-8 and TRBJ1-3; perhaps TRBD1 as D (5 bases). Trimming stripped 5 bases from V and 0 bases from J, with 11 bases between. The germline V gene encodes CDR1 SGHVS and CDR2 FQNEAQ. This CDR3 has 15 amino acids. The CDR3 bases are TGTGCCAGCAGCGCAGTTGGGGCCTCTGGAAACACCATATATTTT. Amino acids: CASSAVGASGNTIYF. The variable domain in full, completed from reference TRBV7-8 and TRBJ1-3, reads GAGVSQSPRYKVAKRGQDVALRCDPISGHVSLFWYQQALGQGPEFLTYFQNEAQLDKSGLPSDRFFAERPEGSVSTLKIQRTQQEDSAVYLCASSAVGASGNTIYFGEGSWLTVV.

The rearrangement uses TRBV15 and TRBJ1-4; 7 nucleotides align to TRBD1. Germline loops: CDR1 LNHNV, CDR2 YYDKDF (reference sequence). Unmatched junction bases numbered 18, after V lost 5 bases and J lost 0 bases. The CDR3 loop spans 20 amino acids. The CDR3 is CATSFPSGRGFGATNEKLFF. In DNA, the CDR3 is TGTGCCACCAGCTTCCCCTCGGGCAGGGGGTTTGGCGCAACTAATGAAAAACTGTTTTTT.

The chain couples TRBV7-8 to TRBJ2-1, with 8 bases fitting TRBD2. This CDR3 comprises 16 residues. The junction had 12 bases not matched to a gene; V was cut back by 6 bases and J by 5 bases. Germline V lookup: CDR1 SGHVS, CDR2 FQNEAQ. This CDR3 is CASRDGRASLHNEQFF. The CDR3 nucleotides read TGTGCCAGCAGGGACGGGAGGGCCTCACTTCACAATGAGCAGTTCTTC. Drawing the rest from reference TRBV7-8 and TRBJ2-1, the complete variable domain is GAGVSQSPRYKVAKRGQDVALRCDPISGHVSLFWYQQALGQGPEFLTYFQNEAQLDKSGLPSDRFFAERPEGSVSTLKIQRTQQEDSAVYLCASRDGRASLHNEQFFGPGTRLTVL.

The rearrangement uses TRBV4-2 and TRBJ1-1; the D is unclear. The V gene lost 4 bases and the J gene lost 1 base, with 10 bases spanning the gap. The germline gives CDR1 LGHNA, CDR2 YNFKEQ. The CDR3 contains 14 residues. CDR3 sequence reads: CASSPYNTNTEAFF. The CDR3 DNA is TGTGCCAGCAGCCCGTATAACACGAACACTGAAGCTTTCTTT.

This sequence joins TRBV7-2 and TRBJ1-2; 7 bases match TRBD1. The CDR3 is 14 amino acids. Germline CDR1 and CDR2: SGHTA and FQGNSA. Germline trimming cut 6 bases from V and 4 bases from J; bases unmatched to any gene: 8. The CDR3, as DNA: TGTGCCAGCAGTCCGAACAGGGGACTCTATGGCTACACCTTC. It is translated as CASSPNRGLYGYTF.

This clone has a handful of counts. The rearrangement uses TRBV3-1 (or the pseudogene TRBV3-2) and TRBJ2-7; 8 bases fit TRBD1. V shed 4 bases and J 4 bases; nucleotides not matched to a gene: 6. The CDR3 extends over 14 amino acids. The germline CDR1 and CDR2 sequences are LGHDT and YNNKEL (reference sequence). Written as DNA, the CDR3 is TGTGCCAGCAGCCGCCCAGGGGGCGGATACGAGCAGTACTTC. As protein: CASSRPGGGYEQYF.

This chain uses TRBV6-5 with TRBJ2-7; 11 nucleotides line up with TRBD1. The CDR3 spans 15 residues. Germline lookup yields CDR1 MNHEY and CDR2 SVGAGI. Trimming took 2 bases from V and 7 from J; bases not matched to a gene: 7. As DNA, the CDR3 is TGTGCCAGCAGTTACCCCGGACAGGGGGCCTCGGAGCAGTACTTC. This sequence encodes CASSYPGQGASEQYF.

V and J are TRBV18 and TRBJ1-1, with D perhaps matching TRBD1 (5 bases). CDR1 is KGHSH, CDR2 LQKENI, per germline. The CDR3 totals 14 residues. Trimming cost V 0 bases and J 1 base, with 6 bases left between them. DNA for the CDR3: TGTGCCAGCTCACCACCGGGGGGGAACACTGAAGCTTTCTTT. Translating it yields CASSPPGGNTEAFF.

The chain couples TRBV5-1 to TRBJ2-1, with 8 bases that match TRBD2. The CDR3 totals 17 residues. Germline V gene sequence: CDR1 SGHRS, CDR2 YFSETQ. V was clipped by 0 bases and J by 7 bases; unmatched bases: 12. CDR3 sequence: CASSLELKTSVGNEQFF. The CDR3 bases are TGCGCCAGCAGCTTGGAACTCAAGACTAGCGTTGGAAATGAGCAGTTCTTC.

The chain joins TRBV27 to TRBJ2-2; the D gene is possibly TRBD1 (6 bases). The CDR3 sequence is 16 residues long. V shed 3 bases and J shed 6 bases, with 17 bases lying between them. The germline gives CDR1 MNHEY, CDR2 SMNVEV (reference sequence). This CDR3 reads CASSFIYRQAPGELFF. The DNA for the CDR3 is TGTGCCAGCAGTTTCATATACCGACAGGCCCCCGGGGAGCTGTTTTTT.

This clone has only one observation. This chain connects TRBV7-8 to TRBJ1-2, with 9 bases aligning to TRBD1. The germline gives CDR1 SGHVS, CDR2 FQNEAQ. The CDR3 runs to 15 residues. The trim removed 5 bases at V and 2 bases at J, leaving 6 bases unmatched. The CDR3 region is CASSPQQGANYGYTF. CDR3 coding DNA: TGTGCCAGCAGCCCGCAACAGGGGGCGAACTATGGCTACACCTTC.

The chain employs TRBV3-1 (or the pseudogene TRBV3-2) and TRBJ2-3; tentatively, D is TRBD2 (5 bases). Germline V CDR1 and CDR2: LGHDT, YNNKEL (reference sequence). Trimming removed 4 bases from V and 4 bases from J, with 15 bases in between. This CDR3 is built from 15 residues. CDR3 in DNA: TGTGCCAGCAGCCCCCACCTTCCCGGGGCAGATACGCAGTATTTT. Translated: CASSPHLPGADTQYF.

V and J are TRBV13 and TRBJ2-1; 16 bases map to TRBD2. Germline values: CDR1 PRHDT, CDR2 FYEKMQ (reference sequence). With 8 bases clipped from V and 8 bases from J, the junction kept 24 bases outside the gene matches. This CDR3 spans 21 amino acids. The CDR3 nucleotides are TGTGCCAGCGTGCCCACACCGGGACTAGCGGGAGGGCCGGGGTTTTTCGATGAGCAGTTCTTC. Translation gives CASVPTPGLAGGPGFFDEQFF.

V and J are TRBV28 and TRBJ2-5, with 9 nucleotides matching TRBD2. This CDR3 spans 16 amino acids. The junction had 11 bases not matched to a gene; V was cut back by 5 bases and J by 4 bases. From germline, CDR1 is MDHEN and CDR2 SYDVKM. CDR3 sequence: CASSDSGGVRGETQYF. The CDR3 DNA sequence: TGTGCCAGCAGTGATAGCGGGGGCGTCAGGGGAGAGACCCAGTACTTC.

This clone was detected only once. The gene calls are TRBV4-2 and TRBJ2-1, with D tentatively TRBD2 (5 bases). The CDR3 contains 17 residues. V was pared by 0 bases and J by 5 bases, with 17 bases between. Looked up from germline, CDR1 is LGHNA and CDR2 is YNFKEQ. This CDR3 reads CASSQDRRPSGNNEQFF. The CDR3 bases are TGTGCCAGCAGCCAAGATAGGAGGCCCTCCGGCAACAATGAGCAGTTCTTC.

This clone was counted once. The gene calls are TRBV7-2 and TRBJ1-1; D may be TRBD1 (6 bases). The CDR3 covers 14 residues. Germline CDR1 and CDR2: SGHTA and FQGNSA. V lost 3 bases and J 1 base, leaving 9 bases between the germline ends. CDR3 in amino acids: CASSFDRRNTEAFF. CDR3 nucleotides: TGTGCCAGCAGCTTCGACAGGCGGAACACTGAAGCTTTCTTT.

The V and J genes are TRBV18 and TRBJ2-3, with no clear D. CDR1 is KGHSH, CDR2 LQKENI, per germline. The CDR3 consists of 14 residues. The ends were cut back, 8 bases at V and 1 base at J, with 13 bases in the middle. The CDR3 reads CASAKTTGTDTQYF. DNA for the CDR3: TGTGCCAGCGCCAAAACTACTGGCACAGATACGCAGTATTTT.

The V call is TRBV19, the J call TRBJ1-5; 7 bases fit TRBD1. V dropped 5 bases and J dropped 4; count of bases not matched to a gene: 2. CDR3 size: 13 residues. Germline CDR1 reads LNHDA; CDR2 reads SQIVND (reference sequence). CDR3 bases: TGTGCCAGTAGTGTGACAGGGAATCAGCCCCAGCATTTT. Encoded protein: CASSVTGNQPQHF.

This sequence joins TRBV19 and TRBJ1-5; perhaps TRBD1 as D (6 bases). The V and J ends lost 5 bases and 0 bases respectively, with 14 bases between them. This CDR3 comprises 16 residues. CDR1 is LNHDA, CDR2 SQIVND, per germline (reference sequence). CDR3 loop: CASSQIGQYSNQPQHF. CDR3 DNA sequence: TGTGCCAGTAGTCAAATCGGACAGTATAGCAATCAGCCCCAGCATTTT.

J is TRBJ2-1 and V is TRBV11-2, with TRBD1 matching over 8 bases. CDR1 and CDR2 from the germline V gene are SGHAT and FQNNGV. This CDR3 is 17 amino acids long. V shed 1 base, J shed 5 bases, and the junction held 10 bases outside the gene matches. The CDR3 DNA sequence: TGTGCCAGCAGCTTAGGCTACCGGGACAGGTCGAACAATGAGCAGTTCTTC. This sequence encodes CASSLGYRDRSNNEQFF.

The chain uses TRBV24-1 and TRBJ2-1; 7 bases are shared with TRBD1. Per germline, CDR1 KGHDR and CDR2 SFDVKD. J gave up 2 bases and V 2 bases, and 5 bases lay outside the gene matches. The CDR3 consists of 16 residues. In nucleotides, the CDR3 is TGTGCCACCAGTGATTCCGCCGGGACAGCCTACAATGAGCAGTTCTTC. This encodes CATSDSAGTAYNEQFF.

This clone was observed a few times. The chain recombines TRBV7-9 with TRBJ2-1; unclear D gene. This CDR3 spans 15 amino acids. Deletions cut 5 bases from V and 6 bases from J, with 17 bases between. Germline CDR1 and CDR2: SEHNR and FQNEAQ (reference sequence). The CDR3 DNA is TGTGCCAGCAGCCCAGCGATCAAATGGCTCAATGAGCAGTTCTTC. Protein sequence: CASSPAIKWLNEQFF. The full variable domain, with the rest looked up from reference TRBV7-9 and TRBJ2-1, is DTGVSQNPRHKITKRGQNVTFRCDPISEHNRLYWYRQTLGQGPEFLTYFQNEAQLEKSRLLSDRFSAERPKGSFSTLEIQRTEQGDSAMYLCASSPAIKWLNEQFFGPGTRLTVL.

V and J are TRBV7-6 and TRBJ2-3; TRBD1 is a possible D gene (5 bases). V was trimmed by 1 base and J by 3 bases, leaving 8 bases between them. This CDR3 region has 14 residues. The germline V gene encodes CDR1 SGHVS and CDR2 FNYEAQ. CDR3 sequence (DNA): TGTGCCAGCAGCTTAGAGGGGTGGACAGATACGCAGTATTTT. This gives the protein CASSLEGWTDTQYF.

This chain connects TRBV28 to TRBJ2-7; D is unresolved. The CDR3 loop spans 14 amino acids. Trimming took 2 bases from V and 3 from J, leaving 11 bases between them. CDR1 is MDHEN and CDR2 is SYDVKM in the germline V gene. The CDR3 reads CASSLAGSLYEQYF. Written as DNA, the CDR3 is TGTGCCAGCAGTTTAGCAGGCAGTCTCTACGAGCAGTACTTC.

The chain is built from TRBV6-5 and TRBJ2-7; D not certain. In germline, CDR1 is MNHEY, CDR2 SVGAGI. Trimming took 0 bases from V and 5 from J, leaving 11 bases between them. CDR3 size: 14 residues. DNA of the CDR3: TGTGCCAGCAGTTACTCCCTTCTACGGGACGAGCAGTACTTC. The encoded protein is CASSYSLLRDEQYF.

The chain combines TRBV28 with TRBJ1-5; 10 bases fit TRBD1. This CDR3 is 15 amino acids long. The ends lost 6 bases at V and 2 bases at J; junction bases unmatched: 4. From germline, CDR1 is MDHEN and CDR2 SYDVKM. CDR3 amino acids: CASRPGQGGNQPQHF. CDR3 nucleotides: TGTGCCAGCAGACCTGGACAGGGGGGCAATCAGCCCCAGCATTTT.